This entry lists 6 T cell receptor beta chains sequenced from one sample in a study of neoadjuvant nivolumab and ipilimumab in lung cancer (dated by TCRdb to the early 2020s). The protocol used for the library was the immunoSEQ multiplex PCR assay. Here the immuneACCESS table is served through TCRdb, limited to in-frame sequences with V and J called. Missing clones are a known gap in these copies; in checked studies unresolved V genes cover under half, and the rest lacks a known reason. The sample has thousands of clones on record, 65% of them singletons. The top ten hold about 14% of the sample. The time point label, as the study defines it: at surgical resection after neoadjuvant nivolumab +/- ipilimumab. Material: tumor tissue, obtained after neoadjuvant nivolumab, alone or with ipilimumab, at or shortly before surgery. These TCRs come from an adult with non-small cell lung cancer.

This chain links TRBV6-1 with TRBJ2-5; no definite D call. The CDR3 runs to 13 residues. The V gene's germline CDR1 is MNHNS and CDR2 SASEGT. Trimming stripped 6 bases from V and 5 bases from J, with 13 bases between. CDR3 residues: CASSPRQTETQYF. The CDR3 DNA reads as TGTGCCAGCAGCCCAAGGCAAACGGAGACCCAGTACTTC.

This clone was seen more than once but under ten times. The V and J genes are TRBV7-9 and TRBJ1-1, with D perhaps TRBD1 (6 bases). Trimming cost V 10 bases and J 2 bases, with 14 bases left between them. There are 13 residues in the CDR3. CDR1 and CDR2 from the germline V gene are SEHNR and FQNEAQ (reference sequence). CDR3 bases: TGTGCCAAACGACAGGACCCCAACACTGAAGCTTTCTTT. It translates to CAKRQDPNTEAFF.

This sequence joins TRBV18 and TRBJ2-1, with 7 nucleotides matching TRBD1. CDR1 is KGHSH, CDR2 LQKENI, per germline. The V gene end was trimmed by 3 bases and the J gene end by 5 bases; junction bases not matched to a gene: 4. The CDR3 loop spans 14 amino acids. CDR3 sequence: CASSPGTVDNEQFF. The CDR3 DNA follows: TGTGCCAGCTCACCCGGGACAGTTGACAATGAGCAGTTCTTC.

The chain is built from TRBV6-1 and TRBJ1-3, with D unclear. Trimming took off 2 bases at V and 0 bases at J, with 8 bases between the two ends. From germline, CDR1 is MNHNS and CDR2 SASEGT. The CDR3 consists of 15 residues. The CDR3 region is CASSEPGYSGNTIYF. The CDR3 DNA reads TGTGCCAGCAGTGAACCAGGTTACTCTGGAAACACCATATATTTT.

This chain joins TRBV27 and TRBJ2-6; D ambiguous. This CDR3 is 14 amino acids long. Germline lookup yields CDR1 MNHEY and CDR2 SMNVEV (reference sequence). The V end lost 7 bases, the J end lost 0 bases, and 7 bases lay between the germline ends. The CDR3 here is CASTRNSGANVLTF. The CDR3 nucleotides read TGTGCCAGCACAAGAAACTCTGGGGCCAACGTCCTGACTTTC. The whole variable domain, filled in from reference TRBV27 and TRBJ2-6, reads EAQVTQNPRYLITVTGKKLTVTCSQNMNHEYMSWYRQDPGLGLRQIYYSMNVEVTDKGDVPEGYKVSRKEKRNFPLILESPSPNQTSLYFCASTRNSGANVLTFGAGSRLTVL.

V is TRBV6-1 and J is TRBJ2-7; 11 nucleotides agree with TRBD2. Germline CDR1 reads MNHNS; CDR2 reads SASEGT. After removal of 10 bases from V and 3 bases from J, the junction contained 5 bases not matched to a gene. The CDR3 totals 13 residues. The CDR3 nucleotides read TGTGCCACCGGACTAGCGGGTGTCTACGAGCAGTACTTC. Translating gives CATGLAGVYEQYF.